The clone carrying this T cell receptor (beta chain) was seen at least ten times. Its target is unknown. The entry originates in a study of CD8+ T cells in alopecia areata. Study at large: Treated individuals took tofacitinib by mouth, 5 to 10 mg twice daily. Study findings and constraints: Uncertainty about whether baseline CD8+ expansion is linked to response remains, with one nonresponder. Many expanded lesional clones persisted in scalp and blood during tofacitinib.

Treatment in this sample: oral pan-JAK inhibitor, 5-10 mg twice daily. Extracted from the samples, RNA was reverse transcribed into cDNA to serve as the sequencing template. The table came from immunoSEQ multiplex PCR; TCRdb's copy has only in-frame clones and leaves some out. The data hold more than 100,000 clones, with about 50% observed a single time. The clonotype originates from a human donor with alopecia areata. The specimen comprised CD4+ T cells sorted from blood, sampled at week 4, from a patient treated with tofacitinib.

CDR3 region: CASSGTEDTQYF. The CDR3 DNA reads as TGTGCCAGCAGTGGGACAGAAGATACGCAGTATTTT. The chain links TRBV2 to TRBJ2-3, with D perhaps TRBD1 (6 bases). Between the trimmed V and J ends, which lost 4 bases and 5 bases, there was a span of 7 bases. Per germline, CDR1 SNHLY and CDR2 FYNNEI. This CDR3 is built from 12 residues.